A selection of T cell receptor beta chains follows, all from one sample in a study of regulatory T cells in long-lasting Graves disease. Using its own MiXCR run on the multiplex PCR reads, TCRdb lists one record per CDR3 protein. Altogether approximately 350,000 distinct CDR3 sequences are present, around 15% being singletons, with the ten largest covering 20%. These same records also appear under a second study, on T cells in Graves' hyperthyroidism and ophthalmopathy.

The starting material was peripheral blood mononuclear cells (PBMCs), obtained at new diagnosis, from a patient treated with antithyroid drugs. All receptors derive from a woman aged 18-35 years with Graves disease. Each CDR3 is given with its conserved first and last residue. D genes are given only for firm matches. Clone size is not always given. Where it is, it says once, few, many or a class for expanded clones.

CASSQTGGSNTEAFF	TGCGCCAGCAGCCAAACAGGGGGCTCGAACACTGAAGCTTTCTTT	TRBJ1-1	TRBD1	many	TRBV5-1
CASSGTNGHTIYF	TGTGCCAGCAGTGGGACTAATGGGCACACCATATATTTT	TRBJ1-3	NA	many	TRBV28
CASSLQGSNYGYTF	TGTGCCAGCAGTTTACAGGGTTCTAACTATGGCTACACCTTC	TRBJ1-2	NA	many	TRBV6-5
CASSPRASGSYNEQFF	TGTGCCAGCTCACCAAGGGCTAGCGGTTCCTACAATGAGCAGTTCTTC	TRBJ2-1	TRBD2	many	TRBV18
CATLLQGSNEQFF	TGTGCCACCCTCCTACAGGGGAGTAATGAGCAGTTCTTC	TRBJ2-1	TRBD1	NA	TRBV6-2/TRBV6-3
CASTPDRGSQPQHF	TGTGCCAGTACCCCTGACAGGGGATCACAGCCCCAGCATTTT	TRBJ1-5	TRBD1	few	TRBV19
CASSSVPSASSYNEQFF	TGTGCCAGCAGCTCGGTACCTAGCGCAAGCTCCTACAATGAGCAGTTCTTC	TRBJ2-1	NA	many	TRBV11-2
CSVEGRGTYEQYF	TGCAGCGTTGAGGGGCGGGGGACCTACGAGCAGTACTTC	TRBJ2-7	TRBD2	many	TRBV29-1
CASSPALNTFGAFF	TGTGCCAGCAGCCCCGCTCTAAATACCTTCGGGGCTTTCTTT	TRBJ1-1	NA	many	TRBV11-2
CSASRTMDIAYGYTF	TGCAGTGCTAGCCGAACTATGGACATCGCCTATGGCTACACCTTC	TRBJ1-2	NA	many	TRBV20-1
CASKGRADNEQFF	TGTGCCAGTAAGGGGCGGGCTGACAATGAGCAGTTCTTC	TRBJ2-1	NA	few	TRBV19
CASSRNPGGSYEQYF	TGCGCCAGCAGTAGGAACCCCGGGGGGTCGTACGAGCAGTACTTC	TRBJ2-7	TRBD2	few	TRBV5-1
CASSSGSGNSPLHF	TGTGCCAGCAGCTCAGGGTCGGGTAATTCACCCCTCCACTTT	TRBJ1-6	NA	few	TRBV7-2
CASSPPRDEQFF	TGCGCCAGCAGCCCCCCCCGGGATGAGCAGTTCTTC	TRBJ2-1	NA	many	TRBV5-1
CASSPDRYTDTQYF	TGTGCCAGCAGTCCAGACAGATACACAGATACGCAGTATTTT	TRBJ2-3	NA	NA	TRBV6-1
CASRTAGSSYNSPLHF	TGTGCCAGCAGGACGGCGGGCAGCTCCTATAATTCACCCCTCCACTTT	TRBJ1-6	NA	NA	TRBV2
CASSQDSTNTEAFF	TGTGCCAGCAGCCAAGACAGCACTAACACTGAAGCTTTCTTT	TRBJ1-1	NA	many	TRBV3-1
CASSLSGTGVSYTF	TGTGCCAGCAGTTTGTCCGGGACAGGGGTCAGCTACACCTTC	TRBJ1-2	TRBD1	NA	TRBV2
CSAREWSETGVHEQFF	TGCAGTGCTAGAGAGTGGTCCGAGACAGGGGTCCATGAGCAGTTCTTC	TRBJ2-1	TRBD1	many	TRBV20-1
CASRQGVGGELFF	TGTGCCAGCAGACAGGGGGTAGGCGGGGAGCTGTTTTTT	TRBJ2-2	TRBD1	many	TRBV28
CATSKDPGQGSYEQYF	TGTGCCACCAGCAAAGATCCGGGACAGGGCTCCTACGAGCAGTACTTC	TRBJ2-7	TRBD1	few	TRBV15
CASSGGRSPRKYGYTF	TGTGCCAGCAGCGGGGGGAGGTCTCCGCGCAAATATGGCTACACCTTC	TRBJ1-2	NA	few	TRBV9
CASSALAGGPYEQYF	TGTGCCAGCAGCGCTCTAGCGGGAGGACCCTACGAGCAGTACTTC	TRBJ2-7	TRBD2	few	TRBV11-2
CSARDRGGGALEQFF	TGCAGTGCTAGAGATCGGGGCGGGGGGGCGCTTGAGCAGTTCTTC	TRBJ2-1	TRBD2	NA	TRBV20-1
CSARDRVTATDTQYF	TGCAGTGCTAGAGACAGGGTAACGGCGACAGATACGCAGTATTTT	TRBJ2-3	NA	many	TRBV20-1
CASSNQPGLAGFQETQYF	TGTGCCAGCAGCAACCAACCGGGACTAGCGGGCTTCCAAGAGACCCAGTACTTC	TRBJ2-5	TRBD2	many	TRBV7-9
CASSEGRTSVSYEQYF	TGTGCCAGCAGCGAGGGGAGGACTAGCGTATCCTACGAGCAGTACTTC	TRBJ2-7	TRBD2	NA	TRBV9
CASDRGTEQYF	TGTGCCAGCGACAGGGGGACCGAGCAGTACTTC	TRBJ2-7	TRBD1	NA	TRBV7-9
CASSPGRGRGETQYF	TGTGCCAGCAGTCCCGGGAGGGGGCGCGGGGAGACCCAGTACTTC	TRBJ2-5	NA	few	TRBV3-1
CASSRGQGSGQFF	TGTGCCAGCAGCCGCGGACAGGGGAGCGGGCAGTTCTTC	TRBJ2-1	TRBD1	NA	TRBV3-1
CASSQGTGRATNEKLFF	TGCGCCAGCAGCCAAGGGACAGGCCGGGCAACTAATGAAAAACTGTTTTTT	TRBJ1-4	TRBD1	NA	TRBV4-1
CASSSTAGAGTDTQYF	TGTGCCAGCAGCTCAACAGCGGGAGCGGGGACAGATACGCAGTATTTT	TRBJ2-3	TRBD2	many	TRBV12-3/TRBV12-4
CAISETGGYGYTF	TGTGCCATCAGTGAGACCGGGGGCTATGGCTACACCTTC	TRBJ1-2	NA	NA	TRBV10-3
CASSGYDIGTANTGELFF	TGTGCCAGCAGTGGATATGATATCGGGACAGCGAACACCGGGGAGCTGTTTTTT	TRBJ2-2	TRBD1	once	TRBV25-1
CASSESSQHNEQFF	TGTGCCAGCAGTGAATCTAGCCAACACAATGAGCAGTTCTTC	TRBJ2-1	NA	many	TRBV2
CASSSQGNTGELFF	TGTGCCAGCTCATCACAGGGTAACACCGGGGAGCTGTTTTTT	TRBJ2-2	NA	few	TRBV18
CASRGPSRGSDYGYTF	TGTGCCAGCAGGGGACCAAGCAGGGGATCGGACTATGGCTACACCTTC	TRBJ1-2	NA	many	TRBV2